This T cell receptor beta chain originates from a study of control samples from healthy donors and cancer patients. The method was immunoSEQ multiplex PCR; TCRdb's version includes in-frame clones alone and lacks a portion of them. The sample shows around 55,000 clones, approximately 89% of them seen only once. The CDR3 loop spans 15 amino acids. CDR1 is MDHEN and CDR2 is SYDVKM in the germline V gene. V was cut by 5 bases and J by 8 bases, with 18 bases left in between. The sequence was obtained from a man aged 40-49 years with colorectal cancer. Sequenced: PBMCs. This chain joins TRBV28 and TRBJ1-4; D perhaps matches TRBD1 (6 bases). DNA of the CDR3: TGTGCCAGCAGTCCTGGGGGGCAGATAGGGGAAAAACTGTTTTTT. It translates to CASSPGGQIGEKLFF.